This TCR beta chain came from a study of CD8+ T cells in alopecia areata. RNA extraction and reverse transcription yielded cDNA as sequencing template. Only in-frame clones appear in the TCRdb table, and some are missing; sequencing was by immunoSEQ multiplex PCR. The sample has some 99,000 clones; around 44% are singletons. This CDR3 has 14 residues. The V gene lost 1 base and the J gene lost 1 base, with 8 bases spanning the gap. The germline gives CDR1 SGHDT, CDR2 YYEEEE. Source material: CD4+ T cells sorted from blood. The TCR was taken from a human donor with alopecia areata. The V and J genes are TRBV5-6 and TRBJ1-1; D unclear. CDR3 DNA sequence: TGTGCCAGCAGCTTGCGGGAGAGGAACACTGAAGCTTTCTTT. This codes for CASSLRERNTEAFF.